The entry that follows covers one TCR beta chain sequence. Its antigen is as yet unknown. Every sequencing run drew on 15-18 subjects and yielded over 160 million TCR-beta sequences. TCRdb reprocessed the 5' RACE reads via MiXCR and lists one record per CDR3 protein. The repertoire holds fewer than 90,000 distinct CDR3 sequences, with 5.2% as singletons. The source of the sample is a study of neurological immune-mediated disorders. Study in general: Multiple sclerosis patients numbered around 35, with approximately 30 relapsing-remitting and 3 secondary progressive.

The CDR3 has 17 amino acids. The ends were cut back, 1 base at V and 2 bases at J, with 17 bases in the middle. The germline gives CDR1 LNHNV, CDR2 YYDKDF (reference sequence). Overall study results and limits: No CDR3 amino acid sequences recurred among expanded clones across subjects, suggesting private repertoires in all groups.

The rearrangement links TRBV15 to TRBJ1-2; D is unresolved. The sample taken for sequencing was PBMCs. The origin of this receptor is a man between 18 and 35 years old with multiple sclerosis. This chain's CDR3 is CATSRAIGLGGNYGYTF. The CDR3 nucleotides read TGTGCCACCAGCAGAGCTATCGGTTTAGGAGGGAACTATGGCTACACCTTC. The full variable domain, its missing parts supplied by reference TRBV15 and TRBJ1-2, is DAMVIQNPRYQVTQFGKPVTLSCSQTLNHNVMYWYQQKSSQAPKLLFHYYDKDFNNEADTPDNFQSRRPNTSFCFLDIRSPGLGDTAMYLCATSRAIGLGGNYGYTFGSGTRLTVV.